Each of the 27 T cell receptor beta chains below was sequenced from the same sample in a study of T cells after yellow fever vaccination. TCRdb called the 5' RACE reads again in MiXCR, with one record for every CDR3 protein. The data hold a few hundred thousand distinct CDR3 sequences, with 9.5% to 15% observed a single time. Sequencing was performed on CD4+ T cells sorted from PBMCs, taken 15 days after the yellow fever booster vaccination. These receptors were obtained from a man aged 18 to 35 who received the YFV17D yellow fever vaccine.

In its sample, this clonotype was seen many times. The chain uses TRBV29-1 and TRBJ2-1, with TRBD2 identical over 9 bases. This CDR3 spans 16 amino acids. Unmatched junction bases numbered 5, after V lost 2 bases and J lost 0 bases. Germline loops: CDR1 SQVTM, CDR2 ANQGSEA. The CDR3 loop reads CSVESASGASYNEQFF. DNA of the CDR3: TGCAGCGTTGAATCGGCTAGCGGGGCCTCCTACAATGAGCAGTTCTTC.

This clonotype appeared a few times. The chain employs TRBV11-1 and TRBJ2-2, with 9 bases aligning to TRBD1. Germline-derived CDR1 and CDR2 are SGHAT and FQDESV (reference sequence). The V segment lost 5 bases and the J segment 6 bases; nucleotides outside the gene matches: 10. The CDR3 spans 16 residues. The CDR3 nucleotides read TGTGCCAGCAGCGCTGTAGGGACAGGGTGGCCCGGGGAGCTGTTTTTT. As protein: CASSAVGTGWPGELFF.

CDR3 nucleotides: TGTGCCAGCAGCTGGACAGGGAGGAACGAGCAGTACTTC. It is translated as CASSWTGRNEQYF. The V gene is TRBV7-8, the J gene TRBJ2-7, with 8 nucleotides matching TRBD1. The CDR3 length is 13 residues. CDR1 SGHVS and CDR2 FQNEAQ come from the germline V gene. V lost 4 bases to trimming and J lost 5 bases; unmatched junction nucleotides: 4.

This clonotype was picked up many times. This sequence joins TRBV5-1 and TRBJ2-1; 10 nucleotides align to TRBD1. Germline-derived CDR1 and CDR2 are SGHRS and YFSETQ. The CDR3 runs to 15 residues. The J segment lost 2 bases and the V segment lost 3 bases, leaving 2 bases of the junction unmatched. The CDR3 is CASSSGTGAYNEQFF. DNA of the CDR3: TGCGCCAGCAGCTCCGGGACAGGGGCCTACAATGAGCAGTTCTTC.

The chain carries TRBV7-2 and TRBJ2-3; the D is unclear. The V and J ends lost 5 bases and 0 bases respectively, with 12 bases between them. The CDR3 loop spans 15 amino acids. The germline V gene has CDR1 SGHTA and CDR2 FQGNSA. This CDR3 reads CASSPPPVSTDTQYF. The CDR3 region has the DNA TGTGCCAGCAGCCCCCCGCCGGTTAGCACAGATACGCAGTATTTT.

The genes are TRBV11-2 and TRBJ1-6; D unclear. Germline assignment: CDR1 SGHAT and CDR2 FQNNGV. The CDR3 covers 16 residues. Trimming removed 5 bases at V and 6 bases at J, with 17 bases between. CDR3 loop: CASSPLDGKSNSPLHF. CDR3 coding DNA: TGTGCCAGCAGCCCCTTGGACGGCAAAAGTAATTCACCCCTCCACTTT. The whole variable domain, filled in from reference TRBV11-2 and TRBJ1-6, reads EAGVAQSPRYKIIEKRQSVAFWCNPISGHATLYWYQQILGQGPKLLIQFQNNGVVDDSQLPKDRFSAERLKGVDSTLKIQPAKLEDSAVYLCASSPLDGKSNSPLHFGNGTRLTVT.

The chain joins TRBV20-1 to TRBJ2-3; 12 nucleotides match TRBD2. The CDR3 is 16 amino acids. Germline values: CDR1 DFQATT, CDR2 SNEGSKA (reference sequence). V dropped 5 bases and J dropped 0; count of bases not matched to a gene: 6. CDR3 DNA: TGCAGTGCTCTTAGTACTAGCGGGGGGAGCACAGATACGCAGTATTTT. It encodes CSALSTSGGSTDTQYF.

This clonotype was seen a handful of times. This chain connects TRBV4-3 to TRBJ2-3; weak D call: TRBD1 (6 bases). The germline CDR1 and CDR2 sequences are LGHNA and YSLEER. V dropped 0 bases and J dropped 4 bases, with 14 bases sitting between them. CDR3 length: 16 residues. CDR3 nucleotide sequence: TGCGCCAGCAGCCAAGACCGGGGCAGGGGCGCAGATACGCAGTATTTT. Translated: CASSQDRGRGADTQYF.

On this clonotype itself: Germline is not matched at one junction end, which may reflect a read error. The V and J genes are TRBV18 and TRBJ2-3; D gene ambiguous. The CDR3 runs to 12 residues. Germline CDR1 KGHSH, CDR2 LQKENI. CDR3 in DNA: TGTGACAGCTCACCGATTCACGATACGCAGTATTTT. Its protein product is CDSSPIHDTQYF.

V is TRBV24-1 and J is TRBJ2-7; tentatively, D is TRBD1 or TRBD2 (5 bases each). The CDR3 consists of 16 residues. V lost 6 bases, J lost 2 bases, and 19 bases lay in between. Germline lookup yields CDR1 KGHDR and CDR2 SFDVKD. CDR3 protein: CATSSSAGTLTYEQYF. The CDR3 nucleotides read TGTGCCACCAGTAGCTCGGCCGGGACCTTGACCTACGAGCAGTACTTC.

The CDR3 DNA follows: TGTGCCATCAGCGGCACCCAATATGTGAACACTGAAGCTTTCTTT. Residues: CAISGTQYVNTEAFF. The V and J genes are TRBV10-3 and TRBJ1-1, with D uncertain. Germline V gives CDR1 ENHRY, CDR2 SYGVKD. There are 15 residues in the CDR3. Trimming left V 6 bases short and J 0 bases short, with 14 bases between.

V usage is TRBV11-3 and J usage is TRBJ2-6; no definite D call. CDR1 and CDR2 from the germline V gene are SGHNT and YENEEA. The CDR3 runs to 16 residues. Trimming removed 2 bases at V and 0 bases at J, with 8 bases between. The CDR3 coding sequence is TGTGCCAGCAGCTTACGAATAAGCTCTGGGGCCAACGTCCTGACTTTC. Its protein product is CASSLRISSGANVLTF. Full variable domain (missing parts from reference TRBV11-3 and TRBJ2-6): EAGVVQSPRYKIIEKKQPVAFWCNPISGHNTLYWYLQNLGQGPELLIRYENEEAVDDSQLPKDRFSAERLKGVDSTLKIQPAELGDSAVYLCASSLRISSGANVLTFGAGSRLTVL.

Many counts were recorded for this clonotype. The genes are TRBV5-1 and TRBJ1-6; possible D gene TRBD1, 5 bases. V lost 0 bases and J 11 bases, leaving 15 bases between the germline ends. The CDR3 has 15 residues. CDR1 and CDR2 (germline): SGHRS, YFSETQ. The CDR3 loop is CASSLAGQGGTPLHF. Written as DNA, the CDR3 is TGCGCCAGCAGCTTGGCCGGTCAGGGAGGCACACCCCTCCACTTT.

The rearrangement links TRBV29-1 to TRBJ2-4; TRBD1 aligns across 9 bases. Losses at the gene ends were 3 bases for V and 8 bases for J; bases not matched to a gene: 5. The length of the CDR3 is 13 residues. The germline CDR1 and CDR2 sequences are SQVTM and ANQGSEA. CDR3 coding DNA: TGCAGCGTTGACGGACAGGGGAAAGACATTCAGTACTTC. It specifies CSVDGQGKDIQYF.

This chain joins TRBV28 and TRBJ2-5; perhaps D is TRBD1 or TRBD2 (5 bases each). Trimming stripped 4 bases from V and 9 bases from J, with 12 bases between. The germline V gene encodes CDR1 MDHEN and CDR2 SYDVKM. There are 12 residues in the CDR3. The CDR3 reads CASSSPLGAQYF. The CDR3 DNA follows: TGTGCCAGCAGTTCCCCCCTGGGGGCCCAGTACTTC.

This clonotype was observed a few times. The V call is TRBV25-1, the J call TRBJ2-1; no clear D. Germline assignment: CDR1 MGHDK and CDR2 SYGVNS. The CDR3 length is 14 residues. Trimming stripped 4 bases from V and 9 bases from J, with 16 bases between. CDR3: CASSASDRVIEQFF. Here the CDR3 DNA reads TGTGCCAGCAGTGCCTCAGACCGGGTGATTGAGCAGTTCTTC.

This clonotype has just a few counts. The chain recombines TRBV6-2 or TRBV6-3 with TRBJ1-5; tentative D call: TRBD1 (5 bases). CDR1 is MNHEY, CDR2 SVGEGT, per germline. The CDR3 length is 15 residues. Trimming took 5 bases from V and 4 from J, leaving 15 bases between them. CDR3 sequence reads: CASSPRGAGNQPQHF. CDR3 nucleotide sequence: TGTGCCAGCAGTCCGCGGGGAGCAGGGAATCAGCCCCAGCATTTT.

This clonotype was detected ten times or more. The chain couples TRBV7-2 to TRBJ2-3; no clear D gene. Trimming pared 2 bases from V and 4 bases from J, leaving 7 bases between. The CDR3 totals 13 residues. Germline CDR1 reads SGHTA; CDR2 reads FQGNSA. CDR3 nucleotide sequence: TGTGCCAGCAGCTTATCACCAGCAGATACGCAGTATTTT. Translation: CASSLSPADTQYF.

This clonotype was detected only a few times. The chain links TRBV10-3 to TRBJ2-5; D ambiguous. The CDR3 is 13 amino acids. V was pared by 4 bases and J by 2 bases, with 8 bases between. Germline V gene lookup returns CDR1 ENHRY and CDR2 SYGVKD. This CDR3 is CAISAGGQETQYF. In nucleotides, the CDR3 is TGTGCCATCAGTGCAGGCGGACAAGAGACCCAGTACTTC.

The CDR3 is CSVQSGQGNYNEQFF. The CDR3 region has the DNA TGCAGTGTTCAAAGCGGACAGGGGAATTACAATGAGCAGTTCTTC. This sequence joins TRBV20-1 and TRBJ2-1; 9 bases agree with TRBD1. CDR1 is DFQATT and CDR2 is SNEGSKA in the germline V gene (reference sequence). V lost 7 bases and J lost 4; bases outside the gene matches: 11. This CDR3 contains 15 residues.

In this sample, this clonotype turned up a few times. Written as DNA, the CDR3 is TGCGCCAGCGGACTAGCGGGGGGGCAAGATACGCAGTATTTT. Translating it yields CASGLAGGQDTQYF. This chain links TRBV5-1 with TRBJ2-3; 15 nucleotides match TRBD2. Trimming cost V 7 bases and J 5 bases; bases outside gene matches: 2. The CDR3 runs to 14 residues. Germline V lookup: CDR1 SGHRS, CDR2 YFSETQ.

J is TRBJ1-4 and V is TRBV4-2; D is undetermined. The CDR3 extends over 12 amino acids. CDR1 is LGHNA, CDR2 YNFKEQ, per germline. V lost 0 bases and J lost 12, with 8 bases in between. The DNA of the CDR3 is TGTGCCAGCAGCCAAGATTTTCGAGAACTGTTTTTT. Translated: CASSQDFRELFF.

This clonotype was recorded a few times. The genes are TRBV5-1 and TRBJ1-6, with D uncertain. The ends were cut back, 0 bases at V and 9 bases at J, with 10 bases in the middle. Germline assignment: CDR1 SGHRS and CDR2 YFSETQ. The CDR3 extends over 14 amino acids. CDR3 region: CASSLEGHGSPLHF. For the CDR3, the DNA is TGCGCCAGCAGCTTGGAAGGGCACGGTTCACCCCTCCACTTT.

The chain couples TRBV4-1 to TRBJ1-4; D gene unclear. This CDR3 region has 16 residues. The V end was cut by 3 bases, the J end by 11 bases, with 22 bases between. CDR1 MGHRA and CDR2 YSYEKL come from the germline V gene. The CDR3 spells CASSHGEDSFSGKLFF. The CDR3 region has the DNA TGCGCCAGCAGCCATGGCGAAGACTCGTTCTCGGGGAAACTGTTTTTT.

This CDR3 reads CASSPGQGRGEQYV. In nucleotides, the CDR3 is TGTGCCAGCAGCCCAGGACAGGGGAGAGGCGAGCAGTACGTC. The chain uses TRBV6-5 and TRBJ2-7, with 9 positions matching TRBD1. This CDR3 has 14 amino acids. V lost 6 bases and J lost 6; bases outside the gene matches: 9. Looked up from germline, CDR1 is MNHEY and CDR2 is SVGAGI.

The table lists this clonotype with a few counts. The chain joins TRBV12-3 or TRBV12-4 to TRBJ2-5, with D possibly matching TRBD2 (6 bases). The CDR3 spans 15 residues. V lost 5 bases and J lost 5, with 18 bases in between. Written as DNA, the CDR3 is TGTGCCAGCAGTGCCCAACCGGCGGGGCAGGAGACCCAGTACTTC. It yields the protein CASSAQPAGQETQYF.

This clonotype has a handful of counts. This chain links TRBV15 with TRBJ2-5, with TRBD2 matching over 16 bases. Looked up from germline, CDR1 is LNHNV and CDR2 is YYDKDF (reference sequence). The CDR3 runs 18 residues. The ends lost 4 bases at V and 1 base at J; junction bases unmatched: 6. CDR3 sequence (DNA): TGTGCCACCAGCATAGGGACTAGCGGGGGGGCCTTCCAAGAGACCCAGTACTTC. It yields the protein CATSIGTSGGAFQETQYF.